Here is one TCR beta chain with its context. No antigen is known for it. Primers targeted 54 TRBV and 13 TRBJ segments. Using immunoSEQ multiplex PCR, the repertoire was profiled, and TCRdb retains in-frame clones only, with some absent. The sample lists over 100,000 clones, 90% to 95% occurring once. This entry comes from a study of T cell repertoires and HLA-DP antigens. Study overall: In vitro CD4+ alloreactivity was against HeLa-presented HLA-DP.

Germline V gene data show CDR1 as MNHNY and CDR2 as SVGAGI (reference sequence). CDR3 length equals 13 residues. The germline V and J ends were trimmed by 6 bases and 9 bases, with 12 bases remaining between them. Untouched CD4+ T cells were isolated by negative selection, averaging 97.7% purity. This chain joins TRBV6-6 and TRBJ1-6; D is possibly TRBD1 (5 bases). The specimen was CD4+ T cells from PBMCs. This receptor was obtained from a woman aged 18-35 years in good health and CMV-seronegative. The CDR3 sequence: CASRQGESSPLHF. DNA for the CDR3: TGTGCCAGCAGACAAGGGGAGAGTTCACCCCTCCACTTT.